Included here is one TCR beta chain sequence, with context. This sample is drawn from a study of neoadjuvant anti-PD-1 for oral cavity cancer. The table came from immunoSEQ multiplex PCR; TCRdb's copy has only in-frame clones and leaves some out. Of some 30,000 clones listed, about 80% are singletons. Time point denoted: after neoadjuvant nivolumab, at surgical resection. The J segment lost 5 bases and the V segment lost 2 bases, leaving 9 bases of the junction unmatched. CDR1 and CDR2 (germline): SGHTA, FQGNSA. The CDR3 runs 16 residues. The material sequenced was PBMCs, taken after nivolumab (anti-PD-1) treatment. V is TRBV7-2 and J is TRBJ2-3; 8 bases fit TRBD1. The TCR originated in a person aged 35 to 85 with oral cavity squamous cell carcinoma. CDR3 nucleotides: TGTGCCAGCAGCTTACCGGCAGGGGGCTTCGTAGATACGCAGTATTTT. This gives the protein CASSLPAGGFVDTQYF.